Shown below are 21 T cell receptor beta chains from a single sample sequenced in a study of CD8 T cells in ankylosing spondylitis. Broader study findings: Within ankylosing spondylitis blood, a TCR beta motif made up of several highly homologous variants appeared to be characteristic.

For these TCRs, the target antigens are not known. TCRdb fed the 5' RACE reads into MiXCR, producing one record per CDR3 protein. Of more than 600,000 distinct CDR3 sequences in the sample, around 20% were seen once. The sequencing sample was made of blood, either unsorted or a sorted T cell fraction (not recorded which). These receptors were taken from a male donor with ankylosing spondylitis.

This clonotype appeared a few times. The DNA of the CDR3 is TGTGCCAGCAGCTTAGCGGGGCTAACGGAGACCCAGTACTTC. This translates into CASSLAGLTETQYF. This rearrangement joins TRBV7-9 to TRBJ2-5; possibly TRBD1 for D (5 bases). Germline CDR1 is SEHNR and CDR2 is FQNEAQ (reference sequence). V lost 0 bases to trimming and J lost 5 bases, with 10 bases between them. The CDR3 length is 14 residues.

The V call is TRBV3-1, the J call TRBJ2-7; no clear D. This CDR3 is built from 14 residues. The ends were cut back, 4 bases at V and 0 bases at J, with 10 bases in the middle. Germline values: CDR1 LGHDT, CDR2 YNNKEL (reference sequence). The CDR3 DNA sequence: TGTGCCAGCAGCCCCGCGCAGTCCTCCTACGAGCAGTACTTC. It translates to CASSPAQSSYEQYF.

This rearrangement joins TRBV20-1 to TRBJ2-7; possibly TRBD2 for D (6 bases). From germline, CDR1 is DFQATT and CDR2 SNEGSKA (reference sequence). This CDR3 has 13 residues. CDR3 loop: CSETRDLSYEQYF. The CDR3 coding sequence is TGCAGCGAGACTAGGGATCTTTCCTACGAGCAGTACTTC.

V usage is TRBV5-1 and J usage is TRBJ1-1; D unclear. Trimming took 3 bases from V and 1 from J, leaving 10 bases between them. CDR1 SGHRS and CDR2 YFSETQ come from the germline V gene. This CDR3 is built from 14 residues. CDR3 in amino acids: CASSSIEGNTEAFF. The CDR3 nucleotides read TGCGCCAGCAGCTCCATAGAGGGGAACACTGAAGCTTTCTTT.

J is TRBJ2-2 and V is TRBV12-3 or TRBV12-4; 13 nucleotides line up with TRBD2. V gave up 4 bases and J gave up 5 bases; unmatched junction bases: 4. The CDR3 runs to 16 residues. This chain's CDR3 is CASSSGLAGRTGELFF. The CDR3 bases are TGTGCCAGCAGTTCGGGACTAGCGGGAAGGACCGGGGAGCTGTTTTTT.

This clonotype showed up just a few times. This rearrangement joins TRBV4-3 to TRBJ2-3; D is ambiguous. Trimming cost V 0 bases and J 0 bases, with 10 bases left between them. The CDR3 loop spans 16 amino acids. From germline, CDR1 is LGHNA and CDR2 YSLEER. DNA of the CDR3: TGCGCCAGCAGCCAAGACAAACACGGTAGCACAGATACGCAGTATTTT. The encoded protein is CASSQDKHGSTDTQYF.

This rearrangement joins TRBV20-1 to TRBJ1-5, with 10 bases that match TRBD1. The CDR3 totals 15 residues. The J segment lost 6 bases and the V segment lost 5 bases, leaving 10 bases of the junction unmatched. Germline V CDR1 and CDR2: DFQATT, SNEGSKA (reference sequence). The CDR3 DNA reads as TGCAGTGCTGTAGGCCGACAGGGGGCGAGTCAGCCCCAGCATTTT. This sequence encodes CSAVGRQGASQPQHF.

In its sample, this clonotype was seen many times. V usage is TRBV4-1 and J usage is TRBJ1-1, with TRBD1 matching over 7 bases. The ends lost 0 bases at V and 6 bases at J; junction bases unmatched: 7. This CDR3 spans 15 amino acids. The germline V gene has CDR1 MGHRA and CDR2 YSYEKL. Here the CDR3 DNA reads TGCGCCAGCAGCCAAGAAGGGGGCGGGGGTCCTGAAGCTTTCTTT. Amino acid sequence: CASSQEGGGGPEAFF.

The CDR3 DNA sequence: TGTGCCAGCACCCCCGACACAGATACGCAGTATTTT. Its translation is CASTPDTDTQYF. This sequence joins TRBV7-2 and TRBJ2-3; D unclear. CDR3 length: 12 amino acids. The V gene lost 7 bases and the J gene lost 2 bases, with 7 bases spanning the gap. Germline V lookup: CDR1 SGHTA, CDR2 FQGNSA. The full variable domain, completed using reference TRBV7-2 and TRBJ2-3, is GAGVSQSPSNKVTEKGKDVELRCDPISGHTALYWYRQSLGQGLEFLIYFQGNSAPDKSGLPSDRFSAERTGGSVSTLTIQRTQQEDSAVYLCASTPDTDTQYFGPGTRLTVL.

This clonotype was recorded a few times. The chain combines TRBV12-3 or TRBV12-4 with TRBJ2-2; D is unresolved. This CDR3 is 14 amino acids long. Trimming took 3 bases from V and 3 from J, leaving 8 bases between them. The CDR3 reads CASSFLQDTGELFF. As DNA, the CDR3 is TGTGCCAGCAGTTTCCTGCAGGACACCGGGGAGCTGTTTTTT.

A few counts support this clonotype. The chain carries TRBV29-1 and TRBJ2-7, with a weak D call TRBD2 (6 bases). The CDR3 contains 13 residues. Trimming cost V 5 bases and J 4 bases, with 15 bases left between them. CDR1 SQVTM and CDR2 ANQGSEA come from the germline V gene. The CDR3 DNA reads TGCAGCGTTACGGGACTGGTGGGTTACGAGCAGTACTTC. Amino acids: CSVTGLVGYEQYF.

V and J are TRBV7-9 and TRBJ1-1, with unresolved D. V was trimmed by 6 bases and J by 1 base, leaving 9 bases between them. Germline V CDR1 and CDR2: SEHNR, FQNEAQ (reference sequence). The CDR3 runs to 13 residues. CDR3 amino acids: CASRRAANTEAFF. DNA for the CDR3: TGTGCCAGCAGGCGGGCAGCGAACACTGAAGCTTTCTTT.

The rearrangement links TRBV20-1 to TRBJ2-4; 7 bases align to TRBD1. CDR3 length: 11 residues. J was trimmed by 10 bases and V by 6 bases; bases with no gene match: 6. Germline V lookup: CDR1 DFQATT, CDR2 SNEGSKA (reference sequence). CDR3 in DNA: TGCAGTGCAACGACAGGGACGATTCAGTACTTC. This encodes CSATTGTIQYF.

This clonotype was detected a few times. The V gene is TRBV20-1, the J gene TRBJ1-1, with D uncertain. This CDR3 is built from 14 residues. Looked up from germline, CDR1 is DFQATT and CDR2 is SNEGSKA (reference sequence). The V end lost 0 bases, the J end lost 0 bases, and 8 bases lay between the germline ends. The CDR3 loop reads CSAREQLMNTEAFF. In DNA form, the CDR3 reads TGCAGTGCTAGAGAACAGCTCATGAACACTGAAGCTTTCTTT.

Ten or more counts support this clonotype. J is TRBJ1-5 and V is TRBV12-3 or TRBV12-4; D gene unclear. The V and J ends lost 1 base and 7 bases respectively, with 8 bases between them. CDR3 length equals 13 residues. The CDR3 sequence is CASSLGNWQPQHF. The CDR3, as DNA: TGTGCCAGCAGTTTAGGGAATTGGCAGCCCCAGCATTTT.

This clonotype was counted only a few times. The rearrangement links TRBV9 to TRBJ2-2; D tentatively fits TRBD1 or TRBD2 (5 bases each). CDR1 is SGDLS, CDR2 YYNGEE, per germline. The ends were cut back, 0 bases at V and 4 bases at J, with 10 bases in the middle. This CDR3 region has 15 residues. CDR3 loop: CASSVDWGSTGELFF. Written as DNA, the CDR3 is TGTGCCAGCAGCGTAGATTGGGGGAGCACCGGGGAGCTGTTTTTT. Supplemented by reference TRBV9 and TRBJ2-2, the full variable domain reads DSGVTQTPKHLITATGQRVTLRCSPRSGDLSVYWYQQSLDQGLQFLIQYYNGEERAKGNILERFSAQQFPDLHSELNLSSLELGDSALYFCASSVDWGSTGELFFGEGSRLTVL.

This clonotype turned up a few times. This chain connects TRBV12-3 or TRBV12-4 to TRBJ2-7, with 15 bases lining up with TRBD2. This CDR3 spans 16 amino acids. J gave up 4 bases and V 6 bases, and 7 bases lay outside the gene matches. In DNA, the CDR3 is TGTGCCAGCAGCCCTGGGACTAGCGGGGGGCAGTACGAGCAGTACTTC. It is translated as CASSPGTSGGQYEQYF.

V and J are TRBV15 and TRBJ1-5, with TRBD1 matching 10 bases. Germline CDR1 LNHNV, CDR2 YYDKDF (reference sequence). V lost 4 bases to trimming and J lost 1 base; unmatched junction nucleotides: 4. This CDR3 has 16 amino acids. The CDR3 DNA sequence: TGTGCCACCAGCACGAGGACAGGGGGGAGCAATCAGCCCCAGCATTTT. Its translation: CATSTRTGGSNQPQHF.

The chain uses TRBV5-1 and TRBJ2-3; 9 nucleotides align to TRBD1. The V gene's germline CDR1 is SGHRS and CDR2 YFSETQ. This CDR3 region has 16 residues. J was trimmed by 5 bases and V by 4 bases; bases with no gene match: 11. The CDR3 is CASSLYRGLRGDTQYF. CDR3 DNA: TGCGCCAGCAGCCTGTACAGGGGGCTTCGCGGAGATACGCAGTATTTT.

The CDR3 loop reads CASGFHGDTQYF. The DNA of the CDR3 is TGTGCCAGCGGCTTCCACGGAGATACGCAGTATTTT. The chain uses TRBV27 and TRBJ2-3, with D uncertain. The ends were cut back, 8 bases at V and 5 bases at J, with 11 bases in the middle. This CDR3 is built from 12 residues. Germline values: CDR1 MNHEY, CDR2 SMNVEV (reference sequence).

The rearrangement links TRBV7-9 to TRBJ2-7, with 7 bases aligning to TRBD2. The CDR3 is 15 amino acids. Per germline, CDR1 SEHNR and CDR2 FQNEAQ (reference sequence). V dropped 5 bases and J dropped 5; count of bases not matched to a gene: 12. In DNA, the CDR3 is TGTGCCAGCAGCCCACCGACTAGCATGACCCACGAGCAGTACTTC. It codes for CASSPPTSMTHEQYF.